One and the same sample provided the 23 T cell receptor beta chains below, sequenced in a study of T cell changes during pregnancy in multiple sclerosis. Measured with immunoSEQ multiplex PCR; TCRdb has only the in-frame clones, and not every one. Of about 36,000 clones in the sample, more than 75% were seen once. This sample comprised CD4+ T cells from peripheral blood mononuclear cells, obtained in the first trimester of pregnancy. These receptor sequences come from a female donor with multiple sclerosis, enrolled in a pregnancy study.

The rearrangement uses TRBV6-5 and TRBJ1-1; D gene unclear. Germline CDR1 and CDR2: MNHEY and SVGAGI. Trimming took off 2 bases at V and 3 bases at J, with 13 bases between the two ends. This CDR3 region has 15 residues. The CDR3 loop is CASSYGLTGHTEAFF. In DNA, the CDR3 is TGTGCCAGCAGTTACGGGCTTACCGGTCACACTGAAGCTTTCTTT.

The chain combines TRBV28 with TRBJ1-5; 11 bases are shared with TRBD1. CDR3 length: 19 residues. The V segment lost 2 bases and the J segment 2 bases; nucleotides outside the gene matches: 11. Germline CDR1 is MDHEN and CDR2 is SYDVKM. The CDR3: CASSLRGQGEPWGNQPQHF. CDR3 coding DNA: TGTGCCAGCAGTTTACGGGGACAGGGGGAGCCCTGGGGCAATCAGCCCCAGCATTTT. Filled out from reference TRBV28 and TRBJ1-5, the complete variable domain reads DVKVTQSSRYLVKRTGEKVFLECVQDMDHENMFWYRQDPGLGLRLIYFSYDVKMKEKGDIPEGYSVSREKKERFSLILESASTNQTSMYLCASSLRGQGEPWGNQPQHFGDGTRLSIL.

This sequence joins TRBV6-5 and TRBJ1-1; 8 bases are a match to TRBD1. The germline V gene encodes CDR1 MNHEY and CDR2 SVGAGI. CDR3 length equals 16 residues. J gave up 5 bases and V 1 base, and 9 bases lay outside the gene matches. The CDR3 here is CASSYWQGALGTEAFF. The CDR3 nucleotides read TGTGCCAGCAGTTACTGGCAGGGGGCTCTTGGGACTGAAGCTTTCTTT.

V usage is TRBV6-1 and J usage is TRBJ1-4; D perhaps matches TRBD1 (5 bases). V gave up 5 bases and J gave up 11 bases, with 18 bases separating them. Germline-derived CDR1 and CDR2 are MNHNS and SASEGT. CDR3 length equals 14 residues. DNA for the CDR3: TGTGCCAGCAGTCCCCGAAGACAGATGGGGAAACTGTTTTTT. Its protein product is CASSPRRQMGKLFF.

This clone has just a few counts. The chain couples TRBV19 to TRBJ2-3, with D unclear. CDR1 is LNHDA and CDR2 is SQIVND in the germline V gene (reference sequence). CDR3 size: 14 residues. Deletions cut 3 bases from V and 3 bases from J, with 10 bases between. CDR3 nucleotide sequence: TGTGCCAGTAGTATGAGCCCCGCGACAGATACGCAGTATTTT. It is translated as CASSMSPATDTQYF.

This clone came up a few times. The V gene is TRBV27, the J gene TRBJ1-3; 9 nucleotides align to TRBD1. After removal of 9 bases from V and 8 bases from J, the junction contained 8 bases not matched to a gene. CDR1 is MNHEY, CDR2 SMNVEV, per germline (reference sequence). The CDR3 totals 13 residues. In nucleotides, the CDR3 is TGTGCCAGTAAGGGACAGGGAACTGACACCATATATTTT. This encodes CASKGQGTDTIYF.

This clone appeared a few times. The chain is built from TRBV5-1 and TRBJ2-7, with 7 nucleotides matching TRBD2. Germline loops: CDR1 SGHRS, CDR2 YFSETQ. This CDR3 has 13 residues. The V segment lost 2 bases and the J segment 4 bases; nucleotides outside the gene matches: 3. The DNA of the CDR3 is TGCGCCAGCAGCTTCCTAGCGGAATACGAGCAGTACTTC. Its translation: CASSFLAEYEQYF. Full variable domain (rest looked up from reference TRBV5-1 and TRBJ2-7): KAGVTQTPRYLIKTRGQQVTLSCSPISGHRSVSWYQQTPGQGLQFLFEYFSETQRNKGNFPGRFSGRQFSNSRSEMNVSTLELGDSALYLCASSFLAEYEQYFGPGTRLTVT.

Only a few counts were recorded for this clone. The chain couples TRBV7-2 to TRBJ2-7, with 9 positions matching TRBD1. The CDR3 contains 13 residues. Germline CDR1 is SGHTA and CDR2 is FQGNSA. J was trimmed by 4 bases and V by 4 bases; bases with no gene match: 2. Written as DNA, the CDR3 is TGTGCCAGCAGCTCAGACAGGGGGTACGAGCAGTACTTC. It translates to CASSSDRGYEQYF.

The chain joins TRBV30 to TRBJ2-1; weak D call: TRBD1 (8 bases). Trimming cost V 2 bases and J 4 bases, with 15 bases left between them. There are 15 residues in the CDR3. Germline-derived CDR1 and CDR2 are GTSNPN and SVGIG (reference sequence). The CDR3 spells CAWSTGGGIYNEQFF. DNA for the CDR3: TGTGCCTGGAGTACAGGGGGGGGGATATACAATGAGCAGTTCTTC.

The chain is built from TRBV6-5 and TRBJ2-1, with D uncertain. Germline CDR1 and CDR2: MNHEY and SVGAGI. With 5 bases removed from V and 7 bases from J, the gap between germline ends came to 15 bases. The CDR3 sequence is 14 residues long. CDR3: CASSVTQSPNEQFF. The CDR3 region has the DNA TGTGCCAGCAGTGTTACTCAATCACCAAATGAGCAGTTCTTC.

This chain uses TRBV28 with TRBJ2-2, with D perhaps matching TRBD2 (5 bases). V was pared by 6 bases and J by 4 bases, with 15 bases between. Per the germline V gene, CDR1 is MDHEN and CDR2 is SYDVKM. This CDR3 region has 15 residues. The CDR3 here is CASSRRRSGTGELFF. CDR3 DNA: TGTGCCAGCAGCCGTAGGAGGTCGGGCACCGGGGAGCTGTTTTTT.

The chain is built from TRBV7-9 and TRBJ1-2, with TRBD1 matching 7 bases. The V gene end was trimmed by 8 bases and the J gene end by 4 bases; junction bases not matched to a gene: 7. The CDR3 contains 13 residues. The V gene's germline CDR1 is SEHNR and CDR2 FQNEAQ (reference sequence). The CDR3, as DNA: TGTGCCAGCGGAACAGGGGCCATCTATGGCTACACCTTC. Its protein product is CASGTGAIYGYTF.

This clone was recorded a few times. J is TRBJ2-5 and V is TRBV9; 7 nucleotides align to TRBD1. Losses at the gene ends were 4 bases for V and 4 bases for J; bases not matched to a gene: 7. The CDR3 extends over 14 amino acids. CDR1 is SGDLS and CDR2 is YYNGEE in the germline V gene. The CDR3 DNA reads TGTGCCAGCAGCACTCCGGGACAGATAGAGACCCAGTACTTC. This gives the protein CASSTPGQIETQYF.

V is TRBV5-6 and J is TRBJ2-1; 9 bases fit TRBD2. The length of the CDR3 is 14 residues. V trimming: 2 bases; J trimming: 4 bases; junction bases outside the gene matches: 1. Germline V gene lookup returns CDR1 SGHDT and CDR2 YYEEEE. The DNA for the CDR3 is TGTGCCAGCAGCTTAACTAGCGGGTACAATGAGCAGTTCTTC. Its protein is CASSLTSGYNEQFF.

J is TRBJ1-1 and V is TRBV25-1, with TRBD1 matching 10 bases. CDR3 length: 14 residues. CDR1 is MGHDK and CDR2 is SYGVNS in the germline V gene. V was pared by 2 bases and J by 7 bases, with 4 bases of the junction left unmatched. CDR3 amino acids: CASSEIRTGGEAFF. Here the CDR3 DNA reads TGTGCCAGCAGTGAAATAAGGACAGGGGGTGAAGCTTTCTTT.

This clone has only a few counts. This chain links TRBV28 with TRBJ1-1; D gene unclear. Trimming left V 6 bases short and J 6 bases short, with 8 bases between. CDR3 length equals 11 residues. Germline V lookup: CDR1 MDHEN, CDR2 SYDVKM. The CDR3 coding sequence is TGTGCCAGCAGGGGCAAACCTGAAGCTTTCTTT. Its protein product is CASRGKPEAFF.

V gene TRBV18 combines with J gene TRBJ1-5, with TRBD1 matching 7 bases. The CDR3 runs 16 residues. The germline V gene has CDR1 KGHSH and CDR2 LQKENI. J gave up 2 bases and V 5 bases, and 9 bases lay outside the gene matches. The DNA for the CDR3 is TGTGCCAGCTCAACGACAGGGCTTCGGGGCAATCAGCCCCAGCATTTT. This sequence encodes CASSTTGLRGNQPQHF.

V is TRBV28 and J is TRBJ1-5; D uncertain. CDR1 is MDHEN, CDR2 SYDVKM, per germline. The V and J ends lost 2 bases and 6 bases respectively, with 8 bases between them. There are 13 residues in the CDR3. DNA of the CDR3: TGTGCCAGCAGTTTAGATTGGGCTCAGCCCCAGCATTTT. Translated, it gives CASSLDWAQPQHF. Full variable domain (rest looked up from reference TRBV28 and TRBJ1-5): DVKVTQSSRYLVKRTGEKVFLECVQDMDHENMFWYRQDPGLGLRLIYFSYDVKMKEKGDIPEGYSVSREKKERFSLILESASTNQTSMYLCASSLDWAQPQHFGDGTRLSIL.

By share, this clone counts as medium-sized. This sequence joins TRBV11-2 and TRBJ1-2, with 7 bases lining up with TRBD1. Germline CDR1 is SGHAT and CDR2 is FQNNGV. The CDR3 extends over 14 amino acids. V lost 5 bases, J lost 7 bases, and 10 bases stayed unmatched. The CDR3 protein is CASSPTGVKIGYTF. CDR3 sequence (DNA): TGTGCCAGCAGCCCTACAGGGGTAAAGATTGGCTACACCTTC.

This chain joins TRBV5-6 and TRBJ2-3; 11 bases line up with TRBD2. The CDR3 sequence is 16 residues long. Germline V lookup: CDR1 SGHDT, CDR2 YYEEEE. With 1 base clipped from V and 1 base from J, the junction kept 2 bases outside the gene matches. The CDR3 here is CASSLLAGGRTDTQYF. Here the CDR3 DNA reads TGTGCCAGCAGCTTGCTAGCGGGGGGCCGCACAGATACGCAGTATTTT.

This clone has just one count. At the DNA level, this CDR3 is encoded by other sequences in the same sample as well. The V call is TRBV7-9, the J call TRBJ1-2, with D perhaps matching TRBD1 (5 bases). This CDR3 contains 12 residues. Germline V lookup: CDR1 SEHNR, CDR2 FQNEAQ (reference sequence). V gave up 3 bases and J gave up 8 bases, with 10 bases separating them. The CDR3 DNA reads as TGTGCCAGCAGCTTTAATAGGGGCGGCTACACCTTC. This codes for CASSFNRGGYTF.

The V call is TRBV29-1, the J call TRBJ1-1, with TRBD1 as a possible D gene (5 bases). Between the trimmed V and J ends, which lost 0 bases and 0 bases, there was a span of 17 bases. The CDR3 covers 17 residues. Germline CDR1 and CDR2: SQVTM and ANQGSEA. CDR3 nucleotide sequence: TGCAGCGTTGAAGATCGGGGGACTTGGCAAATGAACACTGAAGCTTTCTTT. Translation: CSVEDRGTWQMNTEAFF.

The chain has TRBV27 and TRBJ2-7; TRBD2 aligns across 7 bases. Germline CDR1 and CDR2: MNHEY and SMNVEV (reference sequence). V was clipped by 3 bases and J by 7 bases; unmatched bases: 9. This CDR3 region has 14 residues. The DNA for the CDR3 is TGTGCCAGCAGTTTCCGAGGACTAGATGTTGAGCAGTACTTC. It translates to CASSFRGLDVEQYF.